This TCR beta chain is from a study of neurological immune-mediated disorders. This clonotype was found many times. Its specificity is unknown. The CDR3 covers 14 residues. The germline V gene encodes CDR1 SEHNR and CDR2 FQNEAQ (reference sequence). Trimming took off 1 base at V and 4 bases at J, with 10 bases between the two ends. With 10-nucleotide random UMIs, 5'RACE was used to make the cDNA. Each sequencing run yielded over 170 million TCR-beta sequences from 15-18 subjects. TCRdb independently ran MiXCR on the 5' RACE reads; one entry per CDR3 protein. The top ten clones hold about 42% of a sample with about 21,000 distinct CDR3 sequences, approximately 6.2% of them seen once. Overall study results and limits: HTLV-1-associated myelopathy showed the most TCR clonal expansion; multiple sclerosis the least, below healthy controls.

Sorted libraries used 850,000 to 1,000,000 CD4+ or CD8+ T cells. The chain carries TRBV7-9 and TRBJ1-2; D gene unclear. The origin of this receptor is a man between 18 and 35 years old in good health. The sequencing sample was made of CD8+ T cells from blood. The CDR3 nucleotides read TGTGCCAGCAGCTTAGATGGGAACCCCTATGGCTACACCTTC. The encoded protein is CASSLDGNPYGYTF.